The 32 T cell receptor beta chains below were found in one sample sequenced in a study of cytotoxic CD8 clonotypes in ibrutinib-treated CLL. Assay used: immunoSEQ multiplex PCR; TCRdb lists only in-frame clones, some missing. The data contain approximately 160,000 clones, approximately 91% of them singletons. The sample was PBMCs, taken at disease progression, from a patient treated with ibrutinib. These receptors were taken from a human donor with chronic lymphocytic leukemia.

Comment on this clone: In the same sample, other DNA sequences code for this CDR3. J is TRBJ2-7 and V is TRBV5-4; 7 bases agree with TRBD1. This CDR3 region has 13 residues. J gave up 4 bases and V 4 bases, and 5 bases lay outside the gene matches. Per germline, CDR1 SGHNT and CDR2 YYREEE (reference sequence). For the CDR3, the DNA is TGTGCCAGCAGCCCGGGACAGAGTTACGAGCAGTACTTC. Encoded protein: CASSPGQSYEQYF.

The chain joins TRBV30 to TRBJ1-1; perhaps TRBD1 as D (5 bases). V lost 3 bases, J lost 8 bases, and 22 bases lay in between. The CDR3 is made up of 15 amino acids. The germline V gene has CDR1 GTSNPN and CDR2 SVGIG (reference sequence). CDR3 nucleotide sequence: TGTGCCTGGAGCCGTGGGGACGGTGGTTTAACAGAAGCTTTCTTT. It codes for CAWSRGDGGLTEAFF.

J is TRBJ1-4 and V is TRBV19; D unresolved. The CDR3 totals 14 residues. V gave up 4 bases and J gave up 0 bases, with 6 bases separating them. From germline, CDR1 is LNHDA and CDR2 SQIVND (reference sequence). The CDR3, as DNA: TGTGCCAGTAGTAGAAATCCAACTAATGAAAAACTGTTTTTT. It translates to CASSRNPTNEKLFF.

This chain links TRBV23-1 with TRBJ2-6, with D unresolved. TRBV23-1 is an ORF, and what it does is uncertain. V gave up 1 base and J gave up 2 bases, with 6 bases separating them. This CDR3 region has 15 residues. CDR3 nucleotide sequence: TGCGCCAGCAGTCAATATTTCGCTGGGGCCAACGTCCTGACTTTC. Protein product: CASSQYFAGANVLTF.

The chain is built from TRBV18 and TRBJ1-5, with 7 bases fitting TRBD1. The CDR3 covers 17 residues. The germline CDR1 and CDR2 sequences are KGHSH and LQKENI. The junction had 8 bases not matched to a gene; V was cut back by 3 bases and J by 0 bases. CDR3 in amino acids: CASSPPAGGYSNQPQHF. The DNA for the CDR3 is TGTGCCAGCTCACCCCCCGCAGGGGGGTATAGCAATCAGCCCCAGCATTTT.

The rearrangement joins TRBV27 to TRBJ2-7; TRBD1 might be the D (5 bases). Germline CDR1 and CDR2: MNHEY and SMNVEV (reference sequence). V was clipped by 2 bases and J by 2 bases, with 13 bases between them. The CDR3 spans 15 residues. The CDR3 DNA is TGTGCCAGCAGTTTACTGGGGCTACAAACCTACGAGCAGTACTTC. Encoded protein: CASSLLGLQTYEQYF.

The rearrangement links TRBV13 to TRBJ2-7, with D tentatively TRBD1 or TRBD2 (5 bases each). The V gene's germline CDR1 is PRHDT and CDR2 FYEKMQ (reference sequence). With 5 bases removed from V and 4 bases from J, the gap between germline ends came to 12 bases. This CDR3 region has 13 residues. The CDR3 nucleotides are TGTGCCAGCAGCCCTCGGGGCGGGTACGAGCAGTACTTC. Residues: CASSPRGGYEQYF. Complete variable domain (other parts from reference TRBV13 and TRBJ2-7): AAGVIQSPRHLIKEKRETATLKCYPIPRHDTVYWYQQGPGQDPQFLISFYEKMQSDKGSIPDRFSAQQFSDYHSELNMSSLELGDSALYFCASSPRGGYEQYFGPGTRLTVT.

V and J are TRBV2 and TRBJ2-5, with TRBD2 matching 10 bases. This CDR3 contains 14 residues. V was pared by 1 base and J by 4 bases, with 0 bases of the junction left unmatched. Germline CDR1 and CDR2: SNHLY and FYNNEI. The CDR3 reads CASSEGLAGETQYF. CDR3 bases: TGTGCCAGCAGTGAAGGACTAGCGGGAGAGACCCAGTACTTC.

The rearrangement joins TRBV19 to TRBJ2-7, with TRBD1 matching over 8 bases. Germline CDR1 reads LNHDA; CDR2 reads SQIVND (reference sequence). CDR3 length equals 15 residues. J gave up 3 bases and V 4 bases, and 8 bases lay outside the gene matches. For the CDR3, the DNA is TGTGCCAGTAGTAACCGGGACAGGACAATCTACGAGCAGTACTTC. It encodes CASSNRDRTIYEQYF.

V is TRBV11-3 and J is TRBJ2-5; D tentatively reads TRBD1 or TRBD2 (5 bases each). Germline V gene data show CDR1 as SGHNT and CDR2 as YENEEA. The CDR3 is 12 amino acids. Trimming took off 0 bases at V and 6 bases at J, with 5 bases between the two ends. This CDR3 reads CASSLEGQTQYF. The CDR3 DNA reads TGTGCCAGCAGCTTAGAGGGACAGACCCAGTACTTC.

This chain uses TRBV29-1 with TRBJ1-1; weak D call: TRBD1 (6 bases). The CDR3 consists of 14 residues. The germline V gene encodes CDR1 SQVTM and CDR2 ANQGSEA. V lost 7 bases and J 3 bases, leaving 18 bases between the germline ends. The CDR3 bases are TGCAGCGCCGAGACAGGAAGGTGGGACACTGAAGCTTTCTTT. Protein: CSAETGRWDTEAFF.

The genes are TRBV5-5 and TRBJ2-7; D is possibly TRBD1 or TRBD2 (5 bases each). This CDR3 spans 17 amino acids. CDR1 is SGHKS and CDR2 is YYEKEE in the germline V gene (reference sequence). Trimming pared 0 bases from V and 0 bases from J, leaving 16 bases between. CDR3 amino acids: CASSLAPGQSFSYEQYF. The DNA for the CDR3 is TGTGCCAGCAGCTTGGCCCCGGGGCAGAGCTTCTCCTACGAGCAGTACTTC. Drawing the rest from reference TRBV5-5 and TRBJ2-7, the complete variable domain is DAGVTQSPTHLIKTRGQQVTLRCSPISGHKSVSWYQQVLGQGPQFIFQYYEKEERGRGNFPDRFSARQFPNYSSELNVNALLLGDSALYLCASSLAPGQSFSYEQYFGPGTRLTVT.

The chain is built from TRBV19 and TRBJ2-1; TRBD2 matches 11 bases. The CDR3 runs to 18 residues. With V trimmed by 4 bases and J by 9 bases, 17 bases remained unmatched. Germline loops: CDR1 LNHDA, CDR2 SQIVND (reference sequence). The CDR3 spells CASSTLAGGLLGLSEQFF. CDR3 in DNA: TGTGCCAGTAGTACTCTAGCGGGAGGCCTTCTTGGGTTAAGTGAGCAGTTCTTC.

The chain combines TRBV23-1 with TRBJ2-5; D perhaps matches TRBD1 (5 bases). TRBV23-1 is classed as an ORF, of uncertain function. Trimming removed 4 bases at V and 7 bases at J, with 28 bases between. The CDR3 is 18 amino acids. The CDR3 protein is CASSPIRLQGSPRGTQYF. The CDR3 coding sequence is TGCGCCAGCAGTCCAATCCGCTTGCAGGGCAGTCCTAGGGGGACCCAGTACTTC.

In its sample, this clone was seen once. The chain joins TRBV5-1 to TRBJ2-2; 7 positions agree with TRBD2. CDR1 SGHRS and CDR2 YFSETQ come from the germline V gene. J lost 1 base, V lost 4 bases, and 7 bases had no gene match. This CDR3 has 16 residues. The CDR3 region has the DNA TGCGCCAGCAGCCCCCAGGGAGGGGTGAACACCGGGGAGCTGTTTTTT. Its translation is CASSPQGGVNTGELFF.

For the CDR3, the DNA is TGTGCCAGCAGCGCGATGCCCGGGCCGTTCAGCTCCTACGAGCAGTACTTC. It codes for CASSAMPGPFSSYEQYF. V gene TRBV7-2 combines with J gene TRBJ2-7; D not certain. The germline V gene encodes CDR1 SGHTA and CDR2 FQGNSA. Trimming removed 5 bases from V and 0 bases from J, with 20 bases in between. The CDR3 runs to 17 residues.

V usage is TRBV6-6 and J usage is TRBJ2-7; 10 nucleotides agree with TRBD2. The length of the CDR3 is 15 residues. Germline V gives CDR1 MNHNY, CDR2 SVGAGI (reference sequence). V dropped 7 bases and J dropped 1; count of bases not matched to a gene: 7. This CDR3 is CASTQGLAVSYEQYF. The CDR3 nucleotides are TGTGCCAGCACCCAAGGACTAGCGGTTTCCTACGAGCAGTACTTC.

This sequence joins TRBV19 and TRBJ2-3; 11 bases match TRBD2. V lost 3 bases, J lost 3 bases, and 17 bases stayed unmatched. This CDR3 is built from 20 residues. Germline V gives CDR1 LNHDA, CDR2 SQIVND (reference sequence). The CDR3 protein is CASSIPAGTLAGGGTDTQYF. CDR3 nucleotides: TGTGCCAGTAGTATCCCCGCAGGTACCCTAGCGGGAGGTGGGACAGATACGCAGTATTTT. Full variable domain (missing parts from reference TRBV19 and TRBJ2-3): DGGITQSPKYLFRKEGQNVTLSCEQNLNHDAMYWYRQDPGQGLRLIYYSQIVNDFQKGDIAEGYSVSREKKESFPLTVTSAQKNPTAFYLCASSIPAGTLAGGGTDTQYFGPGTRLTVL.

V and J are TRBV15 and TRBJ2-2; TRBD1 is a possible D gene (5 bases). V was clipped by 2 bases and J by 6 bases, with 10 bases between them. Looked up from germline, CDR1 is LNHNV and CDR2 is YYDKDF (reference sequence). The CDR3 consists of 14 residues. CDR3 DNA: TGTGCCACCAGCAGACAAGGGGTCTCCGGGGAGCTGTTTTTT. Amino acid sequence: CATSRQGVSGELFF.

This sequence joins TRBV28 and TRBJ2-6; tentatively, D is TRBD2 (6 bases). Germline values: CDR1 MDHEN, CDR2 SYDVKM. Deletions cut 5 bases from V and 8 bases from J, with 22 bases between. The CDR3 length is 17 residues. The CDR3 protein is CASSPWTRGRWTNVLTF. The CDR3 DNA reads as TGTGCCAGCAGTCCTTGGACGCGGGGACGGTGGACCAACGTCCTGACTTTC.

This chain connects TRBV7-6 to TRBJ2-7; 8 bases are shared with TRBD2. Trimming cost V 1 base and J 5 bases; bases outside gene matches: 13. CDR3 length: 17 amino acids. Germline values: CDR1 SGHVS, CDR2 FNYEAQ. Written as DNA, the CDR3 is TGTGCCAGCAGCTTAGTCCCGGGGACTAGGGCAAGGAACGAGCAGTACTTC. It encodes CASSLVPGTRARNEQYF. Full variable domain (missing parts from reference TRBV7-6 and TRBJ2-7): GAGVSQSPRYKVTKRGQDVALRCDPISGHVSLYWYRQALGQGPEFLTYFNYEAQQDKSGLPNDRFSAERPEGSISTLTIQRTEQRDSAMYRCASSLVPGTRARNEQYFGPGTRLTVT.

The chain carries TRBV6-5 and TRBJ1-2, with 7 bases fitting TRBD1. The germline V gene encodes CDR1 MNHEY and CDR2 SVGAGI. V lost 6 bases to trimming and J lost 3 bases; unmatched junction nucleotides: 7. The CDR3 contains 14 residues. The CDR3 DNA is TGTGCCAGCAGCTACACCAGGGGGGACTATGGCTACACCTTC. Protein product: CASSYTRGDYGYTF.

The CDR3 nucleotides read TGTGCCAGCAGACCAGCAGAGGGGACAGCCAAAAACATTCAGTACTTC. Encoded protein: CASRPAEGTAKNIQYF. The chain combines TRBV6-6 with TRBJ2-4, with D perhaps given as TRBD1 or TRBD2 (5 bases each). The CDR3 extends over 16 amino acids. Germline CDR1 reads MNHNY; CDR2 reads SVGAGI (reference sequence). V shed 6 bases and J shed 0 bases, with 15 bases lying between them.

This chain uses TRBV7-2 with TRBJ2-5, with D unclear. The ends were cut back, 4 bases at V and 4 bases at J, with 13 bases in the middle. The V gene's germline CDR1 is SGHTA and CDR2 FQGNSA. The CDR3 loop spans 14 amino acids. As DNA, the CDR3 is TGTGCCAGCAGCTCTAGTCGTTTAAGAGAGACCCAGTACTTC. It is translated as CASSSSRLRETQYF.

This chain links TRBV4-1 with TRBJ1-5; 7 bases match TRBD1. The CDR3 covers 17 residues. With 0 bases clipped from V and 4 bases from J, the junction kept 9 bases outside the gene matches. Germline V gene lookup returns CDR1 MGHRA and CDR2 YSYEKL. The CDR3 protein is CASSQEYTGDNNQPQHF. The DNA of the CDR3 is TGCGCCAGCAGCCAAGAGTATACAGGGGACAATAATCAGCCCCAGCATTTT.

This clone was counted once. The chain has TRBV2 and TRBJ1-2; D possibly corresponds to TRBD1 (5 bases). V was clipped by 3 bases and J by 4 bases, with 9 bases between them. The CDR3 totals 13 residues. CDR1 SNHLY and CDR2 FYNNEI come from the germline V gene. CDR3 in amino acids: CASSDSGPYGYTF. CDR3 sequence (DNA): TGTGCCAGCAGTGACTCAGGGCCCTATGGCTACACCTTC. Using reference TRBV2 and TRBJ1-2 for the parts outside the CDR3, the full variable domain is EPEVTQTPSHQVTQMGQEVILRCVPISNHLYFYWYRQILGQKVEFLVSFYNNEISEKSEIFDDQFSVERPDGSNFTLKIRSTKLEDSAMYFCASSDSGPYGYTFGSGTRLTVV.

V usage is TRBV18 and J usage is TRBJ1-2; D is perhaps TRBD1 (5 bases). This CDR3 region has 15 residues. CDR1 is KGHSH, CDR2 LQKENI, per germline. The germline V and J ends were trimmed by 3 bases and 5 bases, with 16 bases remaining between them. The CDR3 coding sequence is TGTGCCAGCTCACCTTCAGGCGGGGCTTATTATGGCTACACCTTC. It translates to CASSPSGGAYYGYTF.

This clone was counted a few times. The chain recombines TRBV7-9 with TRBJ2-1, with D unclear. V dropped 2 bases and J dropped 8 bases, with 13 bases sitting between them. The CDR3 has 14 amino acids. The V gene's germline CDR1 is SEHNR and CDR2 FQNEAQ (reference sequence). This CDR3 reads CASSLRKLFDEQFF. DNA of the CDR3: TGTGCCAGCAGCTTAAGAAAGTTATTCGATGAGCAGTTCTTC.

V and J are TRBV5-1 and TRBJ2-7; D is tentatively TRBD1 or TRBD2 (5 bases each). This CDR3 is 15 amino acids long. Germline CDR1 reads SGHRS; CDR2 reads YFSETQ. Trimming removed 5 bases from V and 1 base from J, with 16 bases in between. The CDR3 reads CASSSGQGPSYEQYF. CDR3 DNA: TGCGCCAGCAGTTCGGGGCAGGGCCCATCCTACGAGCAGTACTTC.

V usage is TRBV7-9 and J usage is TRBJ2-7; TRBD1 matches 10 bases. CDR3 length equals 15 residues. The ends lost 4 bases at V and 5 bases at J; junction bases unmatched: 8. CDR1 is SEHNR and CDR2 is FQNEAQ in the germline V gene (reference sequence). As DNA, the CDR3 is TGTGCCAGCAGCTCCCGGGACAGGGGTGCCGACGAGCAGTACTTC. Translating it yields CASSSRDRGADEQYF.

The chain links TRBV23-1 to TRBJ1-4; D perhaps matches TRBD1 (6 bases). TRBV23-1 is sorted into the ORF group, with uncertain function. V was cut by 2 bases and J by 8 bases, with 15 bases left in between. The CDR3 spans 15 residues. The CDR3 is CASSQVSQGDEKLFF. The CDR3 coding sequence is TGCGCCAGCAGTCAAGTGTCACAGGGTGACGAAAAACTGTTTTTT.

The chain combines TRBV5-1 with TRBJ1-3; D may be TRBD1 (6 bases). With 4 bases removed from V and 0 bases from J, the gap between germline ends came to 14 bases. From germline, CDR1 is SGHRS and CDR2 YFSETQ. This CDR3 spans 16 amino acids. The CDR3: CASSLGGLSSGNTIYF. In DNA, the CDR3 is TGCGCCAGCAGCCTGGGGGGCTTGAGCTCTGGAAACACCATATATTTT.